One and the same sample provided the 30 T cell receptor beta chains below, sequenced in a study of blood T cell repertoires in COVID-19. Clones were read by immunoSEQ multiplex PCR, and TCRdb kept only the in-frame ones, dropping some. The sample has approximately 240,000 clones, 80% to 95% seen once. The sequenced material came from PBMCs or T cells enriched from blood (not recorded which). Source of these receptors: a woman aged 18-29 years who had recovered from COVID-19.

The chain carries TRBV6-5 and TRBJ2-2; TRBD2 agrees at 9 bases. This CDR3 is 16 amino acids long. V was clipped by 3 bases and J by 8 bases; unmatched bases: 10. CDR1 and CDR2 (germline): MNHEY, SVGAGI. CDR3 DNA: TGTGCCAGCAGTTATAGGAGGGTAGCGGGAGCGGGGGAGCTGTTTTTT. Translated, it gives CASSYRRVAGAGELFF.

CDR3 loop: CASTGVANTGELFF. The CDR3 DNA reads as TGTGCCAGTACTGGTGTAGCCAACACCGGGGAGCTGTTTTTT. The V call is TRBV19, the J call TRBJ2-2, with no clear D. The germline CDR1 and CDR2 sequences are LNHDA and SQIVND (reference sequence). V was trimmed by 7 bases and J by 2 bases, leaving 11 bases between them. The CDR3 length is 14 residues. Full variable domain (missing parts from reference TRBV19 and TRBJ2-2): DGGITQSPKYLFRKEGQNVTLSCEQNLNHDAMYWYRQDPGQGLRLIYYSQIVNDFQKGDIAEGYSVSREKKESFPLTVTSAQKNPTAFYLCASTGVANTGELFFGEGSRLTVL.

The chain carries TRBV2 and TRBJ2-1, with TRBD2 matching 9 bases. The V gene end was trimmed by 8 bases and the J gene end by 5 bases; junction bases not matched to a gene: 10. This CDR3 region has 15 residues. Germline CDR1 and CDR2: SNHLY and FYNNEI. The CDR3 DNA follows: TGTGCCAGCGAAACGACTAGCGGCTACGACAATGAGCAGTTCTTC. Its protein product is CASETTSGYDNEQFF.

This clone was seen a single time. The rearrangement uses TRBV19 and TRBJ1-5; D ambiguous. The ends were cut back, 6 bases at V and 4 bases at J, with 19 bases in the middle. The V gene's germline CDR1 is LNHDA and CDR2 SQIVND (reference sequence). The CDR3 is 16 amino acids. The chain's CDR3 is CASRNTVRGGNQPQHF. The CDR3 bases are TGTGCCAGTAGGAATACAGTTCGTGGAGGAAATCAGCCCCAGCATTTT.

The V call is TRBV21-1, the J call TRBJ2-1; TRBD2 is the table's D call, not checked against the DNA. TRBV21-1 is listed as a pseudogene. CDR3 length equals 18 residues. The CDR3: CASTPRGTSGVVNNEQFF. CDR3 DNA sequence: TGTGCCAGCACCCCGAGGGGGACTAGCGGGGTAGTGAACAATGAGCAGTTCTTC.

This clone was seen only once. The rearrangement uses TRBV2 and TRBJ1-2; 7 bases fit TRBD1. Germline V gene sequence: CDR1 SNHLY, CDR2 FYNNEI. CDR3 length equals 17 residues. The trim removed 7 bases at V and 5 bases at J, leaving 19 bases unmatched. CDR3: CASNPSMSLGQSYGYTF. In DNA form, the CDR3 reads TGTGCCAGCAATCCAAGTATGTCCCTGGGACAGAGTTATGGCTACACCTTC.

The rearrangement links TRBV7-9 to TRBJ2-1; the match to TRBD2 covers 8 bases. Germline lookup yields CDR1 SEHNR and CDR2 FQNEAQ (reference sequence). The CDR3 runs 14 residues. V dropped 8 bases and J dropped 6; count of bases not matched to a gene: 9. CDR3 protein: CASVRAGGSNEQFF. The DNA of the CDR3 is TGTGCCAGCGTTCGGGCGGGGGGCAGCAATGAGCAGTTCTTC.

This clone was found a few times. The rearrangement links TRBV7-2 to TRBJ1-5; tentatively, D is TRBD1 (5 bases). Trimming pared 1 base from V and 3 bases from J, leaving 10 bases between. Germline V gives CDR1 SGHTA, CDR2 FQGNSA. The CDR3 length is 15 residues. CDR3 coding DNA: TGTGCCAGCAGCTTAGGGGGGGAAAACAATCAGCCCCAGCATTTT. It yields the protein CASSLGGENNQPQHF.

This chain links TRBV9 with TRBJ1-3, with no clear D. Per germline, CDR1 SGDLS and CDR2 YYNGEE. The CDR3 length is 13 residues. V lost 4 bases and J lost 8, with 13 bases in between. The CDR3 DNA is TGTGCCAGCAGCCCTCCCGGGGTGGACACCATATATTTT. Translating gives CASSPPGVDTIYF. Full variable domain (rest looked up from reference TRBV9 and TRBJ1-3): DSGVTQTPKHLITATGQRVTLRCSPRSGDLSVYWYQQSLDQGLQFLIQYYNGEERAKGNILERFSAQQFPDLHSELNLSSLELGDSALYFCASSPPGVDTIYFGEGSWLTVV.

V gene TRBV3-1 (or the pseudogene TRBV3-2) combines with J gene TRBJ2-1; 7 bases are a match to TRBD2. The germline V gene has CDR1 LGHDT and CDR2 YNNKEL (reference sequence). V lost 4 bases, J lost 4 bases, and 13 bases stayed unmatched. There are 17 residues in the CDR3. The DNA of the CDR3 is TGTGCCAGCAGCCCGGAATTAGGAGCGGGGCCTTACAATGAGCAGTTCTTC. Amino acid sequence: CASSPELGAGPYNEQFF.

The chain has TRBV2 and TRBJ2-3, with 7 bases that match TRBD2. The V segment lost 8 bases and the J segment 6 bases; nucleotides outside the gene matches: 11. The CDR3 is 14 residues long. CDR1 SNHLY and CDR2 FYNNEI come from the germline V gene. CDR3: CASYRDYGSDTQYF. The DNA of the CDR3 is TGTGCCAGCTATCGGGACTACGGGTCCGATACGCAGTATTTT.

V and J are TRBV5-1 and TRBJ2-7; 9 bases fit TRBD1. The length of the CDR3 is 15 residues. V lost 0 bases and J lost 4; bases outside the gene matches: 5. From germline, CDR1 is SGHRS and CDR2 YFSETQ. CDR3 DNA: TGCGCCAGCAGCTTGGTGGCCGGGACAGGGTACGAGCAGTACTTC. This translates into CASSLVAGTGYEQYF. Full variable domain (rest looked up from reference TRBV5-1 and TRBJ2-7): KAGVTQTPRYLIKTRGQQVTLSCSPISGHRSVSWYQQTPGQGLQFLFEYFSETQRNKGNFPGRFSGRQFSNSRSEMNVSTLELGDSALYLCASSLVAGTGYEQYFGPGTRLTVT.

CDR3 DNA sequence: TGTGCCAGCAGCTTCCGACTAGCGCTCTCCTACAATGAGCAGTTCTTC. This gives the protein CASSFRLALSYNEQFF. The J gene is TRBJ2-1, the V gene TRBV5-4; 8 bases agree with TRBD2. Losses at the gene ends were 2 bases for V and 0 bases for J; bases not matched to a gene: 4. The CDR3 loop spans 16 amino acids. CDR1 and CDR2 (germline): SGHNT, YYREEE (reference sequence).

This chain connects TRBV27 to TRBJ1-4; maybe TRBD1 (5 bases). The ends were cut back, 6 bases at V and 7 bases at J, with 15 bases in the middle. The CDR3 spans 14 residues. The germline V gene has CDR1 MNHEY and CDR2 SMNVEV (reference sequence). The DNA for the CDR3 is TGTGCCAGCAGATCGACAGTCTGGGGTGAAAAACTGTTTTTT. As protein: CASRSTVWGEKLFF.

The V gene is TRBV7-6, the J gene TRBJ2-7, with D tentatively TRBD1 (6 bases). The CDR3 length is 16 residues. V shed 5 bases and J shed 5 bases, with 22 bases lying between them. Germline loops: CDR1 SGHVS, CDR2 FNYEAQ. The CDR3 nucleotides read TGTGCCAGCAGCCCAACGGTTGGGACAAAACGCAACGAGCAGTACTTC. Encoded protein: CASSPTVGTKRNEQYF.

V usage is TRBV14 and J usage is TRBJ2-5; 8 bases are shared with TRBD2. The germline V gene encodes CDR1 SGHDN and CDR2 FVKESK. Trimming at V came to 2 bases and at J to 2 bases, leaving 7 bases not matched to a gene. CDR3 size: 16 residues. CDR3 region: CASSQSRTGGQETQYF. CDR3 coding DNA: TGTGCCAGCAGCCAAAGCCGAACGGGGGGGCAAGAGACCCAGTACTTC.

The J gene is TRBJ1-2, the V gene TRBV5-4, with 10 positions matching TRBD1. Germline trimming cut 4 bases from V and 7 bases from J; bases unmatched to any gene: 7. The CDR3 covers 14 residues. The germline V gene encodes CDR1 SGHNT and CDR2 YYREEE (reference sequence). CDR3 bases: TGTGCCAGCAGCGCGACAGGGGGCTGGGGTGGCTACACCTTC. This encodes CASSATGGWGGYTF.

The chain is built from TRBV7-6 and TRBJ2-1; 9 nucleotides match TRBD2. V shed 1 base and J 3 bases; nucleotides not matched to a gene: 4. The CDR3 has 16 residues. The germline V gene encodes CDR1 SGHVS and CDR2 FNYEAQ. The CDR3 coding sequence is TGTGCCAGCAGCTTAGGAGGCGGGGGGGACTACAATGAGCAGTTCTTC. Its protein is CASSLGGGGDYNEQFF.

The chain has TRBV6-5 and TRBJ2-3; no definite D call. This CDR3 spans 13 amino acids. Trimming took 7 bases from V and 0 from J, leaving 8 bases between them. Germline V gives CDR1 MNHEY, CDR2 SVGAGI. CDR3 sequence (DNA): TGTGCCAGCATAGAGCCTAGCACAGATACGCAGTATTTT. Amino acid sequence: CASIEPSTDTQYF.

The genes are TRBV5-4 and TRBJ1-6; TRBD1 aligns across 8 bases. CDR1 and CDR2 from the germline V gene are SGHNT and YYREEE (reference sequence). The CDR3 has 15 residues. V lost 3 bases and J lost 6; bases outside the gene matches: 5. The CDR3, as DNA: TGTGCCAGCAGCTCGACAGGGGCCTCTAATTCACCCCTCCACTTT. Translating it yields CASSSTGASNSPLHF. Full variable domain (outside the CDR3, taken from reference TRBV5-4 and TRBJ1-6): ETGVTQSPTHLIKTRGQQVTLRCSSQSGHNTVSWYQQALGQGPQFIFQYYREEENGRGNFPPRFSGLQFPNYSSELNVNALELDDSALYLCASSSTGASNSPLHFGNGTRLTVT.

The V gene is TRBV18, the J gene TRBJ1-5, with 7 positions matching TRBD1. Germline V gene lookup returns CDR1 KGHSH and CDR2 LQKENI. The CDR3 covers 13 residues. V gave up 5 bases and J gave up 6 bases; unmatched junction bases: 4. CDR3 in amino acids: CASSKGGPQPQHF. Here the CDR3 DNA reads TGTGCCAGCTCAAAAGGGGGCCCTCAGCCCCAGCATTTT.

The chain links TRBV5-8 to TRBJ2-5, with D tentatively TRBD1 (6 bases). The V and J ends lost 2 bases and 4 bases respectively, with 12 bases between them. In germline, CDR1 is SGHTS, CDR2 YDEGEE. The CDR3 spans 14 residues. The CDR3 DNA reads as TGTGCCAGCAGCTTTGGACAGCCGGGAGAGACCCAGTACTTC. It yields the protein CASSFGQPGETQYF.

V gene TRBV27 combines with J gene TRBJ1-2; D perhaps matches TRBD1 (5 bases). This CDR3 is built from 12 residues. Germline CDR1 and CDR2: MNHEY and SMNVEV (reference sequence). Trimming cost V 6 bases and J 6 bases, with 11 bases left between them. CDR3 sequence (DNA): TGTGCCAGCAGATCGACAGCTAATGGCTACACCTTC. It codes for CASRSTANGYTF.

The chain combines TRBV6-1 with TRBJ1-2, with 7 bases lining up with TRBD1. Germline lookup yields CDR1 MNHNS and CDR2 SASEGT. CDR3 length equals 16 residues. With 3 bases clipped from V and 3 bases from J, the junction kept 10 bases outside the gene matches. This CDR3 reads CASSDRTGRRDYGYTF. The CDR3 region has the DNA TGTGCCAGCAGTGACCGGACAGGACGGCGAGACTATGGCTACACCTTC.

This clone was picked up one time. The chain uses TRBV12-3 or TRBV12-4 and TRBJ1-2; 9 bases map to TRBD1. The junction had 3 bases not matched to a gene; V was cut back by 3 bases and J by 7 bases. There are 13 residues in the CDR3. The CDR3 DNA follows: TGTGCCAGCAGTTTCGGGACAGGGTCTGGCTACACCTTC. This encodes CASSFGTGSGYTF.

V usage is TRBV5-1 and J usage is TRBJ2-6, with TRBD1 matching over 7 bases. Germline V gives CDR1 SGHRS, CDR2 YFSETQ. Germline trimming cut 4 bases from V and 4 bases from J; bases unmatched to any gene: 5. CDR3 length: 15 amino acids. The CDR3 protein is CASSPGTAGANVLTF. CDR3 nucleotides: TGCGCCAGCAGCCCGGGGACAGCCGGGGCCAACGTCCTGACTTTC.

V is TRBV18 and J is TRBJ1-5, with D unclear. Deletions cut 5 bases from V and 9 bases from J, with 23 bases between. Germline V lookup: CDR1 KGHSH, CDR2 LQKENI. CDR3 size: 16 residues. The CDR3 nucleotides are TGTGCCAGCTCAGCCGGCCTGGAGACGATCTCGATGCCCCAGCATTTT. Translation: CASSAGLETISMPQHF.

The chain has TRBV4-2 and TRBJ2-1; tentative D call: TRBD2 (6 bases). The CDR3 sequence is 13 residues long. Germline CDR1 reads LGHNA; CDR2 reads YNFKEQ. V was pared by 5 bases and J by 8 bases, with 13 bases between. The CDR3 sequence is CASSKLAWDEQFF. As DNA, the CDR3 is TGTGCCAGCAGCAAACTAGCATGGGATGAGCAGTTCTTC.

The chain is built from TRBV7-2 and TRBJ2-4; the D gene is possibly TRBD1 (6 bases). The CDR3 runs to 16 residues. CDR1 is SGHTA and CDR2 is FQGNSA in the germline V gene. V gave up 5 bases and J gave up 0 bases, with 14 bases separating them. The DNA for the CDR3 is TGTGCCAGCAGCCTAGGACAGAAACTAGCCAAAAACATTCAGTACTTC. Translated, it gives CASSLGQKLAKNIQYF. The variable domain in full, with the rest retrieved from reference TRBV7-2 and TRBJ2-4, is GAGVSQSPSNKVTEKGKDVELRCDPISGHTALYWYRQSLGQGLEFLIYFQGNSAPDKSGLPSDRFSAERTGGSVSTLTIQRTQQEDSAVYLCASSLGQKLAKNIQYFGAGTRLSVL.

V is TRBV7-9 and J is TRBJ2-7, with 8 bases fitting TRBD1. The CDR3 is 13 amino acids. Germline CDR1 SEHNR, CDR2 FQNEAQ (reference sequence). The trim removed 5 bases at V and 2 bases at J, leaving 2 bases unmatched. This CDR3 is CASSRTGPYEQYF. CDR3 DNA sequence: TGTGCCAGCAGCCGGACAGGGCCCTACGAGCAGTACTTC.